This TCR beta chain is from a study of OX40 agonist ivuxolimab in advanced cancers. CDR3 length: 15 residues. Trimming removed 7 bases from V and 4 bases from J; junction bases left unmatched: 9. Germline-derived CDR1 and CDR2 are SNHLY and FYNNEI. The table came from immunoSEQ multiplex PCR; TCRdb's copy has only in-frame clones and leaves some out. The data show about 64,000 clones, about 87% seen once. Anyone with autoimmune disease history or systemic immunosuppression was excluded. The rearrangement uses TRBV2 and TRBJ2-2; TRBD1 agrees at 7 bases. The source of this sequence is an adult with an advanced solid tumor such as melanoma, head and neck, liver or kidney cancer. The sequences come from CD4+ or CD8+ T cells sorted from blood, collected in a trial of the OX40 agonist ivuxolimab. CDR3 nucleotides: TGTGCCAGCACCGAGAGGGGGCATAGCACCGGGGAGCTGTTTTTT. It specifies CASTERGHSTGELFF.